The clone carrying this T cell receptor beta chain has only a few counts. The source of the sample is a study of control samples from healthy donors and cancer patients. The germline V gene encodes CDR1 LGHDT and CDR2 YNNKEL (reference sequence). The V gene end was trimmed by 7 bases and the J gene end by 2 bases; junction bases not matched to a gene: 0. The CDR3 contains 13 residues. Method: immunoSEQ multiplex PCR; TCRdb's copy keeps in-frame clones and lacks some. The sample gives 150,000 to 200,000 clones, roughly 93% of which show up once; roughly 1.5% is in the top ten. The sequence derives from a man between 18 and 35 years old in good health. Material: blood. The gene calls are TRBV3-1 (or the pseudogene TRBV3-2) and TRBJ2-7; 12 bases are shared with TRBD2. The CDR3 DNA reads as TGTGCCAGCACTAGCGGGGGGGCCTACGAGCAGTACTTC. This codes for CASTSGGAYEQYF.